Below, one TCR beta chain is given with its context. Its antigen has not been determined. No base quality information exists; no much larger clone differs at one position. The sample belongs to a study of lymphopenia after photon versus proton radiotherapy (dated by TCRdb to 2018 to 2020). Regarding the complete study: The immunological effects of photon versus proton radiation therapy were compared in patients with gastrointestinal tumors who developed high-grade lymphopenia. A cohort of some 21 patients with gastrointestinal tumors who received either photon or proton therapy and subsequently developed lymphopenia was included. The goal of the study was to describe how the two radiation modalities differ in their effects on the immune system. Here is what the overall study found, with its caveats: After the lymphocyte count nadir, photon-treated repertoires showed oligoclonal expansion, especially of CD8+ Temra cells, which drove the drop in diversity. The authors looked at the survival association only in patients who died, and they framed better survival with proton therapy as a possibility rather than a demonstrated result. Across the cohort, a larger post-nadir drop in TCR diversity was inversely correlated with overall survival time among patients who died. Relative stability during treatment was observed in proton-treated patients, whereas loss of naive T cells and TCR diversity and gain of effector/memory populations were observed in photon-treated patients.

CDR3 length: 14 amino acids, cysteine to phenylalanine. Solely the CDR3 DNA is kept, with 42 bases framed from the first base. CDR1 and CDR2 are drawn from the germline V gene: MNHEY, SVGAGI. After removal of 5 bases from V and 4 bases from J, the junction retains 0 bases not matched to a gene. The library was built by means of the immunoSEQ multiplex PCR assay. T cell repertoires were profiled with deep sequencing of rearranged TCR beta loci together with multiparametric flow cytometry. The table was pulled from immuneACCESS by TCRdb, which kept in-frame rearrangements only. Such tables lose some clones; where checked, under half of the loss comes from unresolved V genes, and the rest has no known cause. The sample table holds roughly 36,000 clones, of which roughly 90% were seen once. Of the sample, approximately 6.5% falls within the top ten clones.

The sequence links TRBV6-5 to TRBJ2-3, with TRBD2 matching 13 junction bases. This material consisted of peripheral blood, taken from a patient treated with photon-based radiotherapy. The sequence was obtained from a woman aged 45-60 years with pancreatic cancer. In nucleotides, the sequence is TGTGCCAGCAGTGGACTAGCGGGAGCAGATACGCAGTATTTT. It codes for CASSGLAGADTQYF.